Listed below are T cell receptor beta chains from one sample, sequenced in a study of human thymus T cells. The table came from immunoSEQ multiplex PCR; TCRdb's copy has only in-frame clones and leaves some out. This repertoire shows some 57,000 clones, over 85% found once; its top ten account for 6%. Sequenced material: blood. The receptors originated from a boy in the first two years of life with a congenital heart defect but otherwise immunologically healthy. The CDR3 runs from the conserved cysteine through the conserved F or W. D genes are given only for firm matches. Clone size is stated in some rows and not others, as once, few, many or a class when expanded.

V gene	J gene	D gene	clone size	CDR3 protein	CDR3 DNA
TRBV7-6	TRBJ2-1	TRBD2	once	CASSRTSGGTYSYNEQFF	TGTGCCAGCAGCCGAACTAGCGGGGGGACCTATTCCTACAATGAGCAGTTCTTC
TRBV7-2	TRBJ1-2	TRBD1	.	CASSLTITLGQGNYGYTF	TGTGCCAGCAGCTTAACTATTACTCTGGGACAGGGGAACTATGGCTACACCTTC
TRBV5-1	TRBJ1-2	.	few	CASSRDTRYGYTF	TGCGCCAGCAGTCGGGACACGAGATATGGCTACACCTTC
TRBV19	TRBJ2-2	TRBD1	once	CASSINPSRAWTGTGELFF	TGTGCCAGTAGTATAAACCCCTCCAGGGCATGGACAGGCACCGGGGAGCTGTTTTTT
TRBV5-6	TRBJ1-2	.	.	CASSLEGRGYGYTF	TGTGCCAGCAGCTTGGAAGGGCGCGGCTATGGCTACACCTTC
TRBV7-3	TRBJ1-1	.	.	CASSTTVNTEAFF	TGTGCCAGCAGCACGACAGTTAACACTGAAGCTTTCTTT
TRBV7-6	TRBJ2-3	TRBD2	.	CASSFIPGLAGIPDTQYF	TGTGCCAGCAGCTTTATACCGGGACTAGCGGGGATACCAGATACGCAGTATTTT
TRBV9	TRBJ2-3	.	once	CASSVARNTDTQYF	TGTGCCAGCAGCGTAGCCCGGAACACAGATACGCAGTATTTT
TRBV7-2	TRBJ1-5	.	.	CASSLGSGAGNQPQHF	TGTGCCAGCAGCTTAGGGTCTGGGGCAGGTAATCAGCCCCAGCATTTT
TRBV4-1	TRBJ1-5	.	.	CASSQDLGSGNQPQHF	TGCGCCAGCAGCCAAGATTTGGGGTCGGGCAATCAGCCCCAGCATTTT
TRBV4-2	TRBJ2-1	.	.	CASSQDFRGTRALGEQFF	TGTGCCAGCAGCCAAGATTTTAGGGGTACTAGGGCACTCGGTGAGCAGTTCTTC
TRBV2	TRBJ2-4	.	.	CAMSPLAKNIQYF	TGTGCCATGTCTCCATTAGCCAAAAACATTCAGTACTTC
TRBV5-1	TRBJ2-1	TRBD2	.	CASSFDLSGRGTDNEQFF	TGCGCCAGCAGCTTTGATCTTAGCGGGAGGGGAACGGACAATGAGCAGTTCTTC
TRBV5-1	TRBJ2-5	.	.	CASRIFQAVQETQYF	TGCGCCAGCAGGATTTTTCAGGCCGTCCAAGAGACCCAGTACTTC
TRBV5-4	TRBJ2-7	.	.	CASSPGPGPYEQYF	TGTGCCAGCAGTCCTGGACCAGGCCCCTACGAGCAGTACTTC
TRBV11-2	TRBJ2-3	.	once	CASSLWRGLTDTQYF	TGTGCCAGCAGCTTATGGCGGGGCCTCACAGATACGCAGTATTTT
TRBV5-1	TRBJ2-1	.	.	CASSLRNEQFF	TGCGCCAGCAGCTTGAGGAATGAGCAGTTCTTC
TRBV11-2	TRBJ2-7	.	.	CASSLQWGDEQYF	TGTGCCAGCAGCTTACAATGGGGGGACGAGCAGTACTTC
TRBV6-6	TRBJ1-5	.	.	CASSYSGQPQHF	TGTGCCAGCAGTTACTCAGGGCAGCCCCAGCATTTT
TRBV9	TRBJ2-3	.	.	CASSVDFPHPTDTQYF	TGTGCCAGCAGCGTGGACTTTCCTCACCCCACAGATACGCAGTATTTT
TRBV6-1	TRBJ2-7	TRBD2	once	CASSEGTSGYEQYF	TGTGCCAGCAGTGAGGGGACTAGCGGCTACGAGCAGTACTTC
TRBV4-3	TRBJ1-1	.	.	CASSQDGWQPEAFF	TGCGCCAGCAGCCAAGATGGGTGGCAGCCAGAAGCTTTCTTT
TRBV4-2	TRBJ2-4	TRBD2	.	CASSQVISLGLLAKNIQYF	TGTGCCAGCAGCCAAGTCATATCTTTGGGACTACTAGCCAAAAACATTCAGTACTTC
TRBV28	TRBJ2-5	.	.	CATDVLAGTGETQYF	TGTGCCACCGATGTACTTGCAGGGACGGGGGAGACCCAGTACTTC
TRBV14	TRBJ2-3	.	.	CASSYTDTQYF	TGTGCCAGCAGCTACACAGATACGCAGTATTTT
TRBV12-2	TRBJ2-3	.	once	CASRLVWFNIAEHTQYF	TGTGCAAGTCGCTTAGTTTGGTTCAACATCGCCGAACATACGCAGTATTTT
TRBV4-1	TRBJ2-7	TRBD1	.	CASSPGTGPIYEQYF	TGCGCCAGCAGCCCCGGGACAGGACCCATCTACGAGCAGTACTTC
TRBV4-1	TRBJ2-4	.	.	CASSQEPFGRGKQNIQYF	TGCGCCAGCAGCCAAGAACCTTTTGGGCGGGGCAAGCAAAACATTCAGTACTTC
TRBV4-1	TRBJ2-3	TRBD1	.	CASSRLSGQGSADTQYF	TGCGCCAGCAGCCGCCTCTCGGGACAGGGTTCCGCAGATACGCAGTATTTT
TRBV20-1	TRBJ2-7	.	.	CSAVGFLEQYF	TGCAGTGCTGTGGGGTTCTTAGAGCAGTACTTC
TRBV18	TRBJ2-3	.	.	CASSPTDRHTDTQYF	TGTGCCAGCTCACCAACCGACAGGCACACAGATACGCAGTATTTT
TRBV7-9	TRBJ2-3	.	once	CASSLGTNPAGPTDTQYF	TGTGCCAGCAGCTTAGGGACTAACCCAGCGGGCCCCACAGATACGCAGTATTTT
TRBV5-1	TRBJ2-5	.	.	CASSLSVGQETQYF	TGCGCCAGCAGCTTGTCGGTAGGCCAAGAGACCCAGTACTTC
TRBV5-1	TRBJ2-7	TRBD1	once	CASSLRGDREKYEQYF	TGCGCCAGCAGCTTGAGAGGGGACAGGGAGAAATACGAGCAGTACTTC
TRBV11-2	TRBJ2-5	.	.	CASSPTGKETQYF	TGTGCCAGCAGCCCAACTGGAAAAGAGACCCAGTACTTC
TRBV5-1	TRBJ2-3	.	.	CASSPMSGIGTDTQYF	TGCGCCAGCAGCCCAATGTCTGGCATTGGCACAGATACGCAGTATTTT
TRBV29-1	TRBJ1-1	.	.	CSVEGFMNTEAFF	TGCAGCGTGGAGGGGTTCATGAACACTGAAGCTTTCTTT
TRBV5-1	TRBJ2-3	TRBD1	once	CASSLSPLGQGADTQYF	TGCGCCAGCAGCTTGAGCCCCTTAGGACAGGGGGCAGATACGCAGTATTTT
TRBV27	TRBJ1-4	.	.	CASSFPDSKFEKLFF	TGTGCCAGCAGTTTCCCGGACAGTAAGTTTGAAAAACTGTTTTTT
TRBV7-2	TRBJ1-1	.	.	CASSLEPRGGAFF	TGTGCCAGCAGCTTAGAACCCAGGGGTGGGGCTTTCTTT
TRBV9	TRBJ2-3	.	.	CASSVASGIGTQYF	TGTGCCAGCAGCGTAGCTTCCGGGATTGGGACGCAGTATTTT
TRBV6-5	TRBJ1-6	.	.	CASRSPLHF	TGTGCCAGCAGGTCACCCCTCCACTTT